This is a list of T cell receptor beta chains from one sample in a study of cytomegalovirus exposure and HLA in healthy donors. Clones were read by immunoSEQ multiplex PCR, and TCRdb kept only the in-frame ones, dropping some. The data show about 150,000 clones, about three quarters seen once. Sequenced material: PBMCs. Every receptor here comes from a man aged 35 to 55 in good health and CMV-seropositive. Both conserved end residues are part of each CDR3. The D gene is left open where the match is weak. Expanded clones get a size class; other rows say once, few or many, or leave the size out.

>TRBV19|TRBJ2-1|NA|TRBD2
CASSTASGSYNEQFF
TGTGCCAGTAGTACGGCTAGCGGGTCCTACAATGAGCAGTTCTTC
>TRBV2|TRBJ2-5|once|NA
CASSEAQGLLWETQYF
TGTGCCAGCAGTGAAGCGCAGGGGTTGCTATGGGAGACCCAGTACTTC
>TRBV2|TRBJ2-6|few|NA
CASGGGANGLTF
TGTGCCAGCGGCGGTGGGGCCAACGGCCTGACTTTC
>TRBV5-4|TRBJ2-1|NA|TRBD1
CASERQGAPEQFF
TGTGCCAGCGAACGACAGGGGGCGCCTGAGCAGTTCTTC
>TRBV4-1|TRBJ2-4|NA|TRBD2
CASSQLPTSGGNIQYF
TGCGCCAGCAGCCAACTTCCCACTAGCGGGGGAAACATTCAGTACTTC
>TRBV5-4|TRBJ2-6|NA|NA
CASSSLAGFTGANVLTF
TGTGCCAGCAGCTCCCTGGCGGGATTCACTGGGGCCAACGTCCTGACTTTC
>TRBV29-1|TRBJ2-5|NA|NA
CSVEEPDQETQYF
TGCAGCGTTGAAGAACCAGATCAAGAGACCCAGTACTTC
>TRBV7-2|TRBJ2-1|NA|NA
CASSPTYGYYNEQFF
TGTGCCAGCAGCCCGACTTACGGTTACTACAATGAGCAGTTCTTC
>TRBV6-1|TRBJ1-2|NA|NA
CASEVQGLANYGYTF
TGTGCCAGCGAAGTACAGGGCCTAGCTAACTATGGCTACACCTTC
>TRBV9|TRBJ2-6|NA|NA
CASRGGSGANVLTF
TGTGCCAGCAGAGGGGGCTCTGGGGCCAACGTCCTGACTTTC
>TRBV5-1|TRBJ1-5|NA|TRBD1
CASSYRGGSNQPQHF
TGCGCCAGCAGCTACAGGGGGGGCAGCAATCAGCCCCAGCATTTT
>TRBV7-8|TRBJ1-5|NA|NA
CASSLVGGTSNQPQHF
TGTGCCAGCAGCTTAGTAGGCGGAACCAGCAATCAGCCCCAGCATTTT
>TRBV2|TRBJ1-5|NA|NA
CASSELAAQSTQHF
TGTGCCAGCAGTGAACTAGCAGCCCAATCAACCCAGCATTTT
>TRBV7-2|TRBJ2-7|NA|TRBD2
CASSGGGAPYEQYF
TGTGCCAGCAGCGGGGGGGGAGCCCCCTACGAGCAGTACTTC
>TRBV20-1|TRBJ1-3|NA|NA
CSPSSGNTIYF
TGCAGTCCCTCCTCTGGAAACACCATATATTTT
>TRBV29-1|TRBJ1-2|NA|NA
CSVKVTGTYGYTF
TGCAGCGTCAAAGTAACAGGCACCTATGGCTACACCTTC
>TRBV19|TRBJ1-1|few|NA
CASSIGPHTEAFF
TGTGCCAGTAGTATAGGGCCCCACACTGAAGCTTTCTTT
>TRBV9|TRBJ1-4|few|NA
CASSVGVVNEKLFF
TGTGCCAGCAGCGTAGGAGTAGTTAATGAAAAACTGTTTTTT
>TRBV11-2|TRBJ2-1|NA|NA
CASSLAGVYNEQFF
TGTGCCAGCAGCTTAGCGGGGGTCTACAATGAGCAGTTCTTC
>TRBV9|TRBJ2-1|NA|TRBD2
CASSSGTSGGYNEQFF
TGTGCCAGCAGCTCCGGGACTAGCGGAGGCTACAATGAGCAGTTCTTC
>TRBV28|TRBJ1-2|NA|NA
CASSLRGGVRGYTF
TGTGCCAGCAGTTTACGGGGTGGTGTAAGGGGCTACACCTTC
>TRBV15|TRBJ2-4|NA|NA
CATSRVGAKLWRGKNIQYF
TGTGCCACCAGCAGAGTCGGGGCTAAGCTATGGAGGGGCAAAAACATTCAGTACTTC
>TRBV6-1|TRBJ2-7|NA|NA
CASSEPFGSSEQYF
TGTGCCAGCAGTGAACCGTTCGGAAGTAGCGAGCAGTACTTC
>TRBV27|TRBJ1-2|few|NA
CASRGTSGPYTF
TGTGCCAGCAGGGGGACTTCCGGTCCGTACACCTTC
>TRBV7-9|TRBJ2-7|NA|NA
CSGEDSPSYEQYF
TGTTCCGGCGAAGACAGCCCTTCCTACGAGCAGTACTTC
>TRBV5-1|TRBJ1-1|NA|NA
CASSLGHPVTEAFF
TGCGCCAGCAGCTTGGGACACCCCGTCACTGAAGCTTTCTTT
>TRBV11-2|TRBJ1-2|once|NA
CASSLGRSVNYGYTF
TGTGCCAGCAGCTTAGGCCGCAGTGTTAACTATGGCTACACCTTC
>TRBV11-2|TRBJ1-1|NA|NA
CASSLIGVFTEAFF
TGTGCCAGCAGCTTAATCGGGGTGTTCACTGAAGCTTTCTTT
>TRBV30|TRBJ2-6|NA|NA
CASDRAGSSGANVLTF
TGTGCCTCTGACAGGGCGGGGTCCTCTGGGGCCAACGTCCTGACTTTC
>TRBV7-3|TRBJ2-2|NA|NA
CASSSNTGELFF
TGTGCCAGCAGCTCTAACACCGGGGAGCTGTTTTTT
>TRBV9|TRBJ1-2|few|NA
CASSVEADYGYTF
TGTGCCAGCAGCGTAGAGGCGGACTATGGCTACACCTTC
>TRBV5-6|TRBJ2-7|few|NA
CASSLLFEQYF
TGTGCCAGCAGCTTGCTATTCGAGCAGTACTTC
>TRBV9|TRBJ2-5|NA|TRBD2
CASSPSGYQETQYF
TGTGCCAGCAGCCCTAGCGGGTACCAAGAGACCCAGTACTTC
>TRBV11-3|TRBJ2-1|NA|NA
CASSLDSFHNEQFF
TGTGCCAGCAGCTTAGACAGTTTTCACAATGAGCAGTTCTTC
>TRBV7-2|TRBJ2-7|NA|NA
CASSHDPRGYEQYF
TGTGCCAGCAGCCACGATCCAAGGGGCTACGAGCAGTACTTC
>TRBV10-3|TRBJ1-5|NA|NA
CAISEEPGGAQHF
TGTGCCATCAGTGAGGAGCCCGGGGGGGCCCAGCATTTT
>TRBV6-1|TRBJ2-7|few|NA
CASSESYAGTLYEQYF
TGTGCCAGCAGTGAGTCATATGCGGGGACCCTCTACGAGCAGTACTTC
>TRBV5-1|TRBJ1-2|NA|NA
CASGADTGMADGYTF
TGCGCCAGCGGCGCCGACACAGGGATGGCGGATGGCTACACCTTC
>TRBV6-1|TRBJ2-1|NA|TRBD2
CASSEGTSGRRSYNEQFF
TGTGCCAGCAGTGAAGGGACTAGCGGGAGAAGGAGCTACAATGAGCAGTTCTTC
>TRBV7-2|TRBJ1-5|NA|NA
CASSLVLTDSRPQHF
TGTGCCAGCAGCTTAGTTTTGACTGATAGTAGGCCCCAGCATTTT
>TRBV29-1|TRBJ2-1|NA|TRBD2
CSVARLAGINEQFF
TGCAGCGTTGCCCGACTAGCGGGAATCAATGAGCAGTTCTTC
>TRBV5-6|TRBJ2-1|NA|NA
CASSLSASSYNEQFF
TGTGCCAGCAGTCTCTCCGCGAGCTCCTACAATGAGCAGTTCTTC
>TRBV7-9|TRBJ2-5|NA|NA
CASRRLGGETQTQYF
TGTGCCAGCAGGCGCCTAGGGGGGGAGACACAGACCCAGTACTTC
>TRBV9|TRBJ2-5|NA|NA
CASSDTGRTQYF
TGTGCCAGCAGCGACACAGGGAGGACCCAGTACTTC
>TRBV5-4|TRBJ1-2|once|TRBD1
CASSSETGSGYTF
TGTGCCAGCAGCTCTGAGACAGGGTCGGGCTACACCTTC
>TRBV19|TRBJ2-7|NA|TRBD2
CASSIALAGGYEQYF
TGTGCCAGTAGTATAGCACTAGCGGGAGGCTACGAGCAGTACTTC